This section outlines one TCR beta chain sequence together with its context. The sample belongs to a study of glioma-infiltrating T cells after dendritic cell vaccination. This table comes from immunoSEQ multiplex PCR, and its TCRdb copy is limited to in-frame clones, with some not included. Altogether approximately 64,000 clones are present, 82% being singletons, with the ten largest covering 7% to 10%. V was shortened by 6 bases and J by 8 bases, with 20 bases between the two germline ends. Germline lookup yields CDR1 LNHDA and CDR2 SQIVND (reference sequence). CDR3 length equals 15 residues. The chain carries TRBV19 and TRBJ2-1, with TRBD2 as a possible D gene (5 bases). This sample comprised blood, obtained before dendritic cell vaccination. This sequence was found in a human donor with glioblastoma. CDR3 in amino acids: CASRRVLIGGDEQFF. As DNA, the CDR3 is TGTGCCAGTAGGAGGGTCCTAATCGGAGGCGATGAGCAGTTCTTC. The variable domain in full, completed from reference TRBV19 and TRBJ2-1, reads DGGITQSPKYLFRKEGQNVTLSCEQNLNHDAMYWYRQDPGQGLRLIYYSQIVNDFQKGDIAEGYSVSREKKESFPLTVTSAQKNPTAFYLCASRRVLIGGDEQFFGPGTRLTVL.